This T cell receptor beta chain was documented in a study of T-cell reconstitution after alpha-beta-depleted transplantation in children. The CDR3 has 15 amino acids. J was trimmed by 0 bases and V by 6 bases; bases with no gene match: 7. Germline assignment: CDR1 DFQATT and CDR2 SNEGSKA (reference sequence). Unique molecular identifiers tagged the TCRbeta library. TCRdb ran MiXCR on the PCR reads and lists one entry per CDR3 protein. The sample has around 370,000 distinct CDR3 sequences; 9% to 12% are singletons. The sequence derives from a human donor who donated a stem cell graft to a child with acute lymphoblastic leukemia. This material consisted of PBMCs from the stem cell graft donor, taken from the stem cell graft. V usage is TRBV20-1 and J usage is TRBJ2-7; 11 nucleotides match TRBD2. The CDR3 DNA sequence: TGCAGTGCGTTGTCCGGGACTAGCGGCTCCTACGAGCAGTACTTC. Its protein is CSALSGTSGSYEQYF.